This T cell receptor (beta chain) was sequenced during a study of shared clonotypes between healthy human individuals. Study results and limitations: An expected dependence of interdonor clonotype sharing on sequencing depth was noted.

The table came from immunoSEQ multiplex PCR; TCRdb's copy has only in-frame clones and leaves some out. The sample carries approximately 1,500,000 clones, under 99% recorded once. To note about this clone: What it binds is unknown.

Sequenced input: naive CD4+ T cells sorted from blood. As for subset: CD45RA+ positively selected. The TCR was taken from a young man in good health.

For the CDR3, the DNA is TGTGCCAGCAGCGGGGCGGGAGTATCCTACAATGAGCAGTTCTTC. Encoded protein: CASSGAGVSYNEQFF. The rearrangement links TRBV9 to TRBJ2-1, with 7 bases fitting TRBD2. V shed 3 bases and J 1 base; nucleotides not matched to a gene: 4. Germline values: CDR1 SGDLS, CDR2 YYNGEE. The CDR3 spans 15 residues.